The 24 T cell receptor beta chains given below trace back to one sample, sequenced in a study of T cell repertoires in cytomegalovirus infection. TCRdb ran MiXCR on the reads and lists one entry per CDR3 protein. Of 450,000 to 600,000 distinct CDR3 sequences detected, about 33% appear once; the ten largest clones hold 15% to 20%. For these receptors, no antigen is known. Sequenced material: cultured PBMCs, taken from culture after CMV antigen stimulation. The origin of the receptors is a human donor in good health (CMV status not recorded). Some clones in this sample may be carry-over from other donors' samples.

This clonotype has more than one count but fewer than ten. The chain links TRBV4-3 to TRBJ1-1; 10 nucleotides agree with TRBD1. Germline V lookup: CDR1 LGHNA, CDR2 YSLEER. V trimming: 0 bases; J trimming: 8 bases; junction bases outside the gene matches: 6. The length of the CDR3 is 15 residues. CDR3 in amino acids: CASSQELRQGAEAFF. The CDR3 DNA is TGCGCCAGCAGCCAAGAACTCCGACAGGGGGCGGAAGCTTTCTTT.

The gene calls are TRBV12-5 and TRBJ2-7; D gene uncertain. Germline values: CDR1 LGHNT, CDR2 FRNRAP. The CDR3 extends over 15 amino acids. Trimming shortened V by 9 bases and J by 5 bases, and 23 bases separated the two germline ends. Here the CDR3 reads CARGNLRLSSDEQYF. CDR3 DNA: TGTGCTAGGGGAAACCTTCGTCTAAGCAGTGACGAGCAGTACTTC.

The chain combines TRBV28 with TRBJ1-5; 10 positions agree with TRBD1. Germline CDR1 and CDR2: MDHEN and SYDVKM. The CDR3 runs to 14 residues. Trimming took 7 bases from V and 5 from J; bases not matched to a gene: 5. In DNA form, the CDR3 reads TGTGCCAGCACCGCCGGGACAGGGGATCAGCCCCAGCATTTT. Protein product: CASTAGTGDQPQHF. The full variable domain, completed using reference TRBV28 and TRBJ1-5, is DVKVTQSSRYLVKRTGEKVFLECVQDMDHENMFWYRQDPGLGLRLIYFSYDVKMKEKGDIPEGYSVSREKKERFSLILESASTNQTSMYLCASTAGTGDQPQHFGDGTRLSIL.

V usage is TRBV19 and J usage is TRBJ2-6, with 9 nucleotides matching TRBD1. This CDR3 has 16 amino acids. The germline V gene has CDR1 LNHDA and CDR2 SQIVND (reference sequence). The junction had 6 bases not matched to a gene; V was cut back by 5 bases and J by 4 bases. In DNA, the CDR3 is TGTGCCAGTAGTTTACAGGGGGCGGACGGGGCCAACGTCCTGACTTTC. Amino acids: CASSLQGADGANVLTF.

V gene TRBV12-5 combines with J gene TRBJ1-1, with D uncertain. The CDR3 has 12 residues. Germline CDR1 is LGHNT and CDR2 is FRNRAP. Trimming cost V 1 base and J 8 bases, with 8 bases left between them. The CDR3 spells CASGLDGIEAFF. The CDR3 region has the DNA TGTGCTAGTGGTTTGGACGGCATCGAAGCTTTCTTT. Complete variable domain (other parts from reference TRBV12-5 and TRBJ1-1): DARVTQTPRHKVTEMGQEVTMRCQPILGHNTVFWYRQTMMQGLELLAYFRNRAPLDDSGMPKDRFSAEMPDATLATLKIQPSEPRDSAVYFCASGLDGIEAFFGQGTRLTVV.

The V gene is TRBV9, the J gene TRBJ2-7, with TRBD1 identical over 8 bases. Per germline, CDR1 SGDLS and CDR2 YYNGEE. V lost 6 bases, J lost 8 bases, and 10 bases stayed unmatched. The CDR3 totals 13 residues. CDR3 sequence reads: CASNFKGQAKQYV. The CDR3 bases are TGTGCCAGCAACTTCAAGGGACAGGCTAAGCAGTACGTC.

V is TRBV19 and J is TRBJ1-2; perhaps TRBD1 as D (5 bases). The CDR3 covers 14 residues. Germline V lookup: CDR1 LNHDA, CDR2 SQIVND (reference sequence). V was shortened by 3 bases and J by 4 bases, with 12 bases between the two germline ends. In DNA form, the CDR3 reads TGTGCCAGTAGTATGGGGACGGAGACCTATGGCTACACCTTC. Its protein is CASSMGTETYGYTF.

The chain has TRBV10-3 and TRBJ2-1; 11 bases match TRBD1. Germline trimming cut 2 bases from V and 7 bases from J; bases unmatched to any gene: 4. Germline lookup yields CDR1 ENHRY and CDR2 SYGVKD. The CDR3 loop spans 15 amino acids. For the CDR3, the DNA is TGTGCCATCAGTGAGGGACAGGGGGCGAATAATGAGCAGTTCTTC. It is translated as CAISEGQGANNEQFF.

This CDR3 is CASSPDWDRGTEAFF. The CDR3 nucleotides are TGCGCCAGCAGCCCCGATTGGGACAGGGGGACTGAAGCTTTCTTT. The chain couples TRBV4-1 to TRBJ1-1; 11 bases align to TRBD1. The CDR3 extends over 15 amino acids. V lost 4 bases and J lost 5; bases outside the gene matches: 6. CDR1 and CDR2 (germline): MGHRA, YSYEKL.

The chain has TRBV7-9 and TRBJ2-1; 12 nucleotides agree with TRBD2. Germline CDR1 is SEHNR and CDR2 is FQNEAQ (reference sequence). The CDR3 is made up of 17 amino acids. V shed 5 bases, J shed 7 bases, and the junction held 12 bases outside the gene matches. CDR3 loop: CASSPHRGTSGRNEQFF. The CDR3 DNA reads TGTGCCAGCAGCCCCCATCGGGGAACTAGCGGGAGGAATGAGCAGTTCTTC.

This clonotype occurred a few times. This chain links TRBV7-2 with TRBJ2-4, with a tentative D call TRBD1 (5 bases). V was clipped by 5 bases and J by 6 bases, with 17 bases between them. The CDR3 has 15 residues. CDR1 and CDR2 from the germline V gene are SGHTA and FQGNSA. CDR3 DNA: TGTGCCAGCAGCCTATCGTCAGGGAATGGAAACATTCAGTACTTC. It yields the protein CASSLSSGNGNIQYF.

A few counts support this clonotype. V gene TRBV29-1 combines with J gene TRBJ2-3; TRBD2 agrees at 13 bases. Germline loops: CDR1 SQVTM, CDR2 ANQGSEA. After removal of 4 bases from V and 4 bases from J, the junction contained 5 bases not matched to a gene. The CDR3 is 15 residues long. CDR3 bases: TGCAGCGTTGGGACTAGCGGGAGCTCCCCAGATACGCAGTATTTT. This sequence encodes CSVGTSGSSPDTQYF.

V is TRBV28 and J is TRBJ1-3; D is uncertain. Per the germline V gene, CDR1 is MDHEN and CDR2 is SYDVKM. Trimming removed 5 bases from V and 2 bases from J, with 10 bases in between. This CDR3 has 14 residues. This CDR3 is CASSRATPGNTIYF. CDR3 sequence (DNA): TGTGCCAGCAGTCGCGCAACCCCTGGAAACACCATATATTTT.

This clonotype showed up just a few times. The gene calls are TRBV19 and TRBJ2-1, with D perhaps TRBD1 or TRBD2 (6 bases each). This CDR3 has 16 amino acids. Trimming cost V 2 bases and J 2 bases, with 13 bases left between them. Germline CDR1 reads LNHDA; CDR2 reads SQIVND (reference sequence). Here the CDR3 reads CASSILRGVTYNEQFF. The DNA of the CDR3 is TGTGCCAGTAGTATACTGAGGGGGGTAACCTACAATGAGCAGTTCTTC. Full variable domain (rest looked up from reference TRBV19 and TRBJ2-1): DGGITQSPKYLFRKEGQNVTLSCEQNLNHDAMYWYRQDPGQGLRLIYYSQIVNDFQKGDIAEGYSVSREKKESFPLTVTSAQKNPTAFYLCASSILRGVTYNEQFFGPGTRLTVL.

The V call is TRBV19, the J call TRBJ2-2; possibly TRBD2 for D (5 bases). V was shortened by 5 bases and J by 7 bases, with 14 bases between the two germline ends. From germline, CDR1 is LNHDA and CDR2 SQIVND (reference sequence). This CDR3 has 14 residues. CDR3 sequence (DNA): TGTGCCAGTAGTGAAACAACGGGAAGCGGGGAGCTGTTTTTT. Translated: CASSETTGSGELFF.

Only a few counts were recorded for this clonotype. The chain links TRBV19 to TRBJ2-2; 7 bases align to TRBD2. This CDR3 contains 18 residues. Germline values: CDR1 LNHDA, CDR2 SQIVND (reference sequence). V dropped 1 base and J dropped 5; count of bases not matched to a gene: 13. The CDR3 DNA sequence: TGTGCCAGTAGTATAGTGTCGGGGCTAGGTAGCGGGACCGGGGAGCTGTTTTTT. Amino acid sequence: CASSIVSGLGSGTGELFF.

This clonotype was counted once. The rearrangement uses TRBV20-1 and TRBJ2-4; the D gene is possibly TRBD1 (5 bases). Germline values: CDR1 DFQATT, CDR2 SNEGSKA (reference sequence). V was trimmed by 1 base and J by 2 bases, leaving 9 bases between them. The CDR3 contains 14 residues. CDR3 in DNA: TGCAGTGCTAGAGTTCCAGGGACCAAAAACATTCAGTACTTC. Amino acids: CSARVPGTKNIQYF.

The chain uses TRBV19 and TRBJ2-1; perhaps TRBD2 as D (5 bases). CDR1 and CDR2 from the germline V gene are LNHDA and SQIVND (reference sequence). The CDR3 runs to 15 residues. V dropped 6 bases and J dropped 2 bases, with 14 bases sitting between them. Written as DNA, the CDR3 is TGTGCCAGTAGGATGACACTGACTACCTACAATGAGCAGTTCTTC. This translates into CASRMTLTTYNEQFF.

The chain has TRBV19 and TRBJ2-1, with 7 positions matching TRBD2. Trimming took 3 bases from V and 9 from J; bases not matched to a gene: 5. Looked up from germline, CDR1 is LNHDA and CDR2 is SQIVND (reference sequence). The CDR3 loop spans 13 amino acids. CDR3 protein: CASSMRESSEQFF. The CDR3 DNA follows: TGTGCCAGTAGTATGCGGGAGAGTAGTGAGCAGTTCTTC. Together with reference TRBV19 and TRBJ2-1, the CDR3 gives the full variable domain: DGGITQSPKYLFRKEGQNVTLSCEQNLNHDAMYWYRQDPGQGLRLIYYSQIVNDFQKGDIAEGYSVSREKKESFPLTVTSAQKNPTAFYLCASSMRESSEQFFGPGTRLTVL.

This rearrangement joins TRBV24-1 to TRBJ2-1; D not certain. In germline, CDR1 is KGHDR, CDR2 SFDVKD. There are 11 residues in the CDR3. With 1 base removed from V and 16 bases from J, the gap between germline ends came to 10 bases. The DNA of the CDR3 is TGTGCCACCAGTGATTTTGTTAGATTCTTCTTC. Its protein product is CATSDFVRFFF.

The chain combines TRBV7-6 with TRBJ1-5; no definite D call. CDR1 is SGHVS, CDR2 FNYEAQ, per germline. The CDR3 is 12 amino acids. The ends were cut back, 4 bases at V and 7 bases at J, with 8 bases in the middle. The CDR3 nucleotides read TGTGCCAGCAGCTCCGTTGGGCAGCCCCAGCATTTT. Translating gives CASSSVGQPQHF. Drawing the rest from reference TRBV7-6 and TRBJ1-5, the complete variable domain is GAGVSQSPRYKVTKRGQDVALRCDPISGHVSLYWYRQALGQGPEFLTYFNYEAQQDKSGLPNDRFSAERPEGSISTLTIQRTEQRDSAMYRCASSSVGQPQHFGDGTRLSIL.

This chain connects TRBV7-9 to TRBJ1-1, with D tentatively TRBD1 (6 bases). V was cut by 2 bases and J by 1 base, with 11 bases left in between. This CDR3 is built from 15 residues. Looked up from germline, CDR1 is SEHNR and CDR2 is FQNEAQ (reference sequence). CDR3: CASSLPGGGNTEAFF. CDR3 sequence (DNA): TGTGCCAGCAGCTTACCGGGAGGGGGGAACACTGAAGCTTTCTTT.

This chain connects TRBV19 to TRBJ2-2; D call uncertain. Trimming removed 6 bases at V and 5 bases at J, with 13 bases between. Germline V CDR1 and CDR2: LNHDA, SQIVND (reference sequence). The CDR3 sequence is 14 residues long. As DNA, the CDR3 is TGTGCCAGTAGATATAGTGTGGGAACCGGGGAGCTGTTTTTT. Its translation is CASRYSVGTGELFF.

The chain has TRBV7-8 and TRBJ2-1; the match to TRBD1 covers 7 bases. Germline-derived CDR1 and CDR2 are SGHVS and FQNEAQ. The CDR3 loop spans 13 amino acids. The junction had 9 bases not matched to a gene; V was cut back by 3 bases and J by 13 bases. CDR3 sequence reads: CASSFKTGMEQFF. The CDR3 nucleotides read TGTGCCAGCAGCTTCAAGACAGGGATGGAACAGTTCTTC.